These T cell receptor beta chains were read from a single sample in a study of blood T cells in healthy people across ages. Using its own MiXCR run on the 5' RACE reads, TCRdb lists one record per CDR3 protein. The sample lists some 1,800,000 distinct CDR3 sequences; around 40% were seen once. Specimen: blood. Receptor source: a human donor in good health. CDR3s include the opening cysteine and the closing phenylalanine or tryptophan. Each record gives: J gene, V gene, CDR3 protein.

TRBJ2-5 TRBV7-3 CASSLGGGERETQYF
TRBJ2-2 TRBV10-3 CASEDSGGGAGELFF
TRBJ1-1 TRBV12-3/TRBV12-4 CASSLNWSTETFF
TRBJ2-1 TRBV7-8 CASSPTAISSYNEQFF
TRBJ2-3 TRBV12-3/TRBV12-4 CASRLRTSGGTDTQYF
TRBJ2-7 TRBV12-3/TRBV12-4 CATKPSGDSSEYF
TRBJ2-5 TRBV20-1 CSASLDDWGETQYF
TRBJ1-2 TRBV6-2/TRBV6-3 CASSYVADLLYGYTF
TRBJ1-2 TRBV23-1 CASSQSIFRSGLIGYTF
TRBJ1-2 TRBV25-1 CASSEPYGYTF
TRBJ2-1 TRBV7-9 CASSLAFRDEQFF
TRBJ1-2 TRBV7-9 CASSSGDSTFYGYTF
TRBJ2-3 TRBV29-1 CSISGADTQYF
TRBJ2-7 TRBV7-2 CASSLVGGTSYEQYF
TRBJ2-1 TRBV7-2 CASSLNWGGDEQFF